The next 26 T cell receptor beta chains were all read from a single sample in a study of blood T cell repertoires in COVID-19. The table came from immunoSEQ multiplex PCR; TCRdb's copy has only in-frame clones and leaves some out. Of around 300,000 clones in the sample, just over 90% were seen once. Sequencing used peripheral blood. These receptors came from a woman in her twenties or thirties with COVID-19, enrolled during active disease.

The chain carries TRBV10-1 and TRBJ1-2; D call uncertain. The ends were cut back, 3 bases at V and 7 bases at J, with 18 bases in the middle. This CDR3 is 15 amino acids long. CDR1 is WNHNN and CDR2 is SYGVQD in the germline V gene (reference sequence). The CDR3 coding sequence is TGCGCCAGCAGTGAACGCCGGTCACCACAGAGTGGCTACACCTTC. Amino acid sequence: CASSERRSPQSGYTF.

V usage is TRBV7-9 and J usage is TRBJ1-1, with TRBD1 as a possible D gene (6 bases). The germline CDR1 and CDR2 sequences are SEHNR and FQNEAQ (reference sequence). V gave up 1 base and J gave up 2 bases, with 11 bases separating them. This CDR3 has 15 residues. This CDR3 reads CASSLEGRGNTEAFF. The CDR3 DNA is TGTGCCAGCAGCTTAGAGGGCAGGGGCAACACTGAAGCTTTCTTT.

V usage is TRBV11-2 and J usage is TRBJ2-3, with a possible D match to TRBD2 (6 bases). The V gene's germline CDR1 is SGHAT and CDR2 FQNNGV. The germline V and J ends were trimmed by 1 base and 9 bases, with 20 bases remaining between them. This CDR3 region has 16 residues. Here the CDR3 DNA reads TGTGCCAGCAGCTTAGCGGCAGGCTACATCGGAGGGACGCAGTATTTT. This gives the protein CASSLAAGYIGGTQYF. The entire variable domain, with the rest obtained from reference TRBV11-2 and TRBJ2-3, is as follows: EAGVAQSPRYKIIEKRQSVAFWCNPISGHATLYWYQQILGQGPKLLIQFQNNGVVDDSQLPKDRFSAERLKGVDSTLKIQPAKLEDSAVYLCASSLAAGYIGGTQYFGPGTRLTVL.

V gene TRBV5-1 combines with J gene TRBJ1-4; 7 nucleotides match TRBD1. This CDR3 is built from 14 residues. Per the germline V gene, CDR1 is SGHRS and CDR2 is YFSETQ. J was trimmed by 7 bases and V by 0 bases; bases with no gene match: 3. CDR3 sequence (DNA): TGCGCCAGCAGCTTGGGACAGGGAAGTGAAAAACTGTTTTTT. Protein product: CASSLGQGSEKLFF.

The V gene is TRBV5-4, the J gene TRBJ2-7; TRBD1 matches at 7 bases. The CDR3 contains 14 residues. V gave up 4 bases and J gave up 0 bases; unmatched junction bases: 4. Per germline, CDR1 SGHNT and CDR2 YYREEE (reference sequence). CDR3 sequence (DNA): TGTGCCAGCAGCACGGGACAGCCCTCCTACGAGCAGTACTTC. This codes for CASSTGQPSYEQYF.

This rearrangement joins TRBV20-1 to TRBJ2-7; 10 bases align to TRBD1. The CDR3 consists of 14 residues. Germline values: CDR1 DFQATT, CDR2 SNEGSKA (reference sequence). V was clipped by 3 bases and J by 2 bases; unmatched bases: 4. The CDR3 DNA reads as TGCAGTGCTAGTGATGGGACAGGGGCCTACGAGCAGTACTTC. Amino acids: CSASDGTGAYEQYF.

This chain uses TRBV5-4 with TRBJ2-3; 7 bases map to TRBD2. V dropped 1 base and J dropped 2; count of bases not matched to a gene: 7. The V gene's germline CDR1 is SGHNT and CDR2 YYREEE (reference sequence). CDR3 size: 16 residues. CDR3 sequence (DNA): TGTGCCAGCAGCTTGTTCGCGGGAGCTCTCACAGATACGCAGTATTTT. Protein: CASSLFAGALTDTQYF.

The chain recombines TRBV5-1 with TRBJ1-2, with D perhaps TRBD1 (5 bases). Germline V lookup: CDR1 SGHRS, CDR2 YFSETQ. The CDR3 spans 13 residues. The germline V and J ends were trimmed by 4 bases and 7 bases, with 14 bases remaining between them. Written as DNA, the CDR3 is TGCGCCAGCAGCGGGGGAGGAGACGGTGGCTACACCTTC. Encoded protein: CASSGGGDGGYTF.

The J gene is TRBJ2-5, the V gene TRBV2; D not resolved. Per the germline V gene, CDR1 is SNHLY and CDR2 is FYNNEI. V was trimmed by 8 bases and J by 5 bases, leaving 9 bases between them. The CDR3 sequence is 11 residues long. In DNA, the CDR3 is TGTGCCAGCTGGAGCGTTGAGACCCAGTACTTC. Its translation: CASWSVETQYF.

The rearrangement joins TRBV2 to TRBJ1-2, with a weak D call TRBD1 (5 bases). V shed 6 bases and J shed 3 bases, with 11 bases lying between them. Germline V gene data show CDR1 as SNHLY and CDR2 as FYNNEI. This CDR3 contains 13 residues. The CDR3: CASRGREDYGYTF. In DNA form, the CDR3 reads TGTGCCAGCAGGGGGCGGGAGGACTATGGCTACACCTTC.

This chain connects TRBV28 to TRBJ1-2; a possible D gene is TRBD1 (6 bases). Between the trimmed V and J ends, which lost 5 bases and 4 bases, there was a span of 20 bases. The CDR3 runs to 16 residues. In germline, CDR1 is MDHEN, CDR2 SYDVKM. This chain's CDR3 is CASSPLYYREGYGYTF. The CDR3 nucleotides read TGTGCCAGCAGTCCCTTGTATTACAGGGAAGGCTATGGCTACACCTTC.

In regard to this clone: One end of the junction varies from germline; a read error may be responsible. This chain uses TRBV7-9 with TRBJ2-1; D call uncertain. Germline CDR1 and CDR2: SEHNR and FQNEAQ (reference sequence). The CDR3 loop spans 10 amino acids. The CDR3 sequence: CASSYNGQFF. The CDR3 DNA is TGTGCCAGCAGTTACAATGGGCAGTTCTTC.

The V gene is TRBV11-2, the J gene TRBJ1-6; D not certain. Germline CDR1 and CDR2: SGHAT and FQNNGV. This CDR3 region has 12 residues. The V and J ends lost 7 bases and 8 bases respectively, with 9 bases between them. The CDR3 region has the DNA TGTGCCAGCAACATCGGGTATTCACCCCTCCACTTT. Its translation: CASNIGYSPLHF.

This clone was counted once. The chain carries TRBV19 and TRBJ2-5; a possible D gene is TRBD2 (5 bases). Per the germline V gene, CDR1 is LNHDA and CDR2 is SQIVND (reference sequence). The CDR3 covers 15 residues. Trimming took 7 bases from V and 2 from J, leaving 17 bases between them. The CDR3 sequence is CASNEGGLGQETQYF. The CDR3 coding sequence is TGTGCCAGTAACGAAGGTGGACTGGGACAAGAGACCCAGTACTTC.

J is TRBJ1-1 and V is TRBV29-1, with TRBD1 identical over 7 bases. The germline V gene has CDR1 SQVTM and CDR2 ANQGSEA. The CDR3 runs to 14 residues. Trimming removed 6 bases from V and 0 bases from J; junction bases left unmatched: 7. CDR3 region: CSVDTGTVNTEAFF. Here the CDR3 DNA reads TGCAGCGTCGATACCGGGACAGTGAACACTGAAGCTTTCTTT.

The CDR3 DNA follows: TGTGCCAGCAGCACAGGGGGTAGCGCAGATACGCAGTATTTT. This codes for CASSTGGSADTQYF. The chain employs TRBV7-3 and TRBJ2-3; 8 nucleotides align to TRBD1. Unmatched junction bases numbered 5, after V lost 5 bases and J lost 4 bases. This CDR3 region has 14 residues. The germline gives CDR1 SGHTA, CDR2 FQGTGA. The full variable domain, in which reference TRBV7-3 and TRBJ2-3 provide the parts outside the CDR3, is GAGVSQTPSNKVTEKGKYVELRCDPISGHTALYWYRQSLGQGPEFLIYFQGTGAADDSGLPNDRFFAVRPEGSVSTLKIQRTERGDSAVYLCASSTGGSADTQYFGPGTRLTVL.

V is TRBV27 and J is TRBJ2-5; a possible D gene is TRBD1 (5 bases). Germline loops: CDR1 MNHEY, CDR2 SMNVEV (reference sequence). V lost 0 bases to trimming and J lost 0 bases, with 8 bases between them. This CDR3 contains 15 residues. Here the CDR3 reads CASSLSTAYQETQYF. The DNA of the CDR3 is TGTGCCAGCAGTTTATCGACAGCCTACCAAGAGACCCAGTACTTC.

The V and J genes are TRBV5-1 and TRBJ1-4; TRBD1 agrees at 9 bases. V was clipped by 0 bases and J by 7 bases; unmatched bases: 10. This CDR3 has 17 amino acids. From germline, CDR1 is SGHRS and CDR2 YFSETQ. CDR3 residues: CASSLGLGQGGGEKLFF. CDR3 nucleotides: TGCGCCAGCAGCTTGGGCCTGGGACAGGGCGGCGGTGAAAAACTGTTTTTT.

The chain has TRBV2 and TRBJ2-4; D remains ambiguous. The germline CDR1 and CDR2 sequences are SNHLY and FYNNEI. The CDR3 is 14 amino acids. The ends were cut back, 5 bases at V and 11 bases at J, with 19 bases in the middle. CDR3 in DNA: TGTGCCAGCAGTCCCGACGAGCGAGCCGAACTTCAGTACTTC. This codes for CASSPDERAELQYF.

The gene calls are TRBV5-4 and TRBJ2-7; 7 bases line up with TRBD2. This CDR3 has 14 amino acids. Germline-derived CDR1 and CDR2 are SGHNT and YYREEE (reference sequence). Germline trimming cut 4 bases from V and 3 bases from J; bases unmatched to any gene: 7. The CDR3 here is CASSPSGGRYEQYF. The CDR3 coding sequence is TGTGCCAGCAGCCCTAGCGGTGGGCGCTACGAGCAGTACTTC.

J is TRBJ1-2 and V is TRBV10-3; D is unclear. V was shortened by 3 bases and J by 4 bases, with 9 bases between the two germline ends. CDR3 length: 13 amino acids. Germline assignment: CDR1 ENHRY and CDR2 SYGVKD. CDR3 nucleotide sequence: TGTGCCATCAGTGAAATACAGTCCTATGGCTACACCTTC. This sequence encodes CAISEIQSYGYTF.

A word on this clone: The sample has other DNA sequences that encode this CDR3 too. V gene TRBV28 combines with J gene TRBJ1-2; 9 bases fit TRBD1. CDR3 length: 12 residues. V shed 6 bases, J shed 4 bases, and the junction held 0 bases outside the gene matches. CDR1 and CDR2 from the germline V gene are MDHEN and SYDVKM. CDR3 in amino acids: CASRTGGYGYTF. CDR3 DNA sequence: TGTGCCAGCAGGACAGGGGGCTATGGCTACACCTTC.

The chain employs TRBV20-1 and TRBJ1-4, with unresolved D. The CDR3 sequence is 13 residues long. Looked up from germline, CDR1 is DFQATT and CDR2 is SNEGSKA (reference sequence). Trimming left V 3 bases short and J 7 bases short, with 12 bases between. CDR3 sequence: CSASPTGAEKLFF. DNA of the CDR3: TGCAGTGCTAGTCCGACGGGTGCTGAAAAACTGTTTTTT.

CDR3 sequence: CATSDSPASNQPQHF. Written as DNA, the CDR3 is TGTGCCACCAGTGATTCCCCCGCGAGCAATCAGCCCCAGCATTTT. J is TRBJ1-5 and V is TRBV24-1; no clear D gene. The germline gives CDR1 KGHDR, CDR2 SFDVKD. V lost 2 bases and J lost 1, with 8 bases in between. The CDR3 has 15 residues.

The CDR3, as DNA: TGCGCCAGCAGCCAAGAGTGGCGGGAGCCCTACAATGAGCAGTTCTTC. Protein product: CASSQEWREPYNEQFF. V usage is TRBV4-1 and J usage is TRBJ2-1; 7 positions match TRBD2. This CDR3 has 16 residues. With V trimmed by 0 bases and J by 2 bases, 4 bases remained unmatched. Looked up from germline, CDR1 is MGHRA and CDR2 is YSYEKL.

The count of this clone is one. V usage is TRBV5-4 and J usage is TRBJ2-7; D possibly corresponds to TRBD1 (5 bases). Germline CDR1 and CDR2: SGHNT and YYREEE (reference sequence). This CDR3 is 12 amino acids long. Trimming stripped 1 base from V and 7 bases from J, with 9 bases between. The CDR3 reads CASSLKGVEQYF. The CDR3 nucleotides read TGTGCCAGCAGCTTGAAAGGGGTGGAGCAGTACTTC.